Below are 23 T cell receptor beta chains sequenced from a single sample in a study of T-cell memory formation after mild COVID-19. MiXCR, applied by TCRdb to the 5' RACE reads, yields one record per CDR3 protein. The repertoire consists of under 550,000 distinct CDR3 sequences, with roughly 18% occurring once and the leading ten covering about 22%. The sample comprised PBMCs or a T cell subset sorted from them (not recorded which). The receptors come from a man between 18 and 35 years old who had mild COVID-19 (a few samples of this study predate the infection). Cell type and time point are not known.

In its sample, this clonotype was seen many times. J is TRBJ2-7 and V is TRBV4-2, with 9 nucleotides matching TRBD1. CDR1 is LGHNA, CDR2 YNFKEQ, per germline. V lost 2 bases and J lost 2; bases outside the gene matches: 7. CDR3 size: 16 residues. The CDR3 region is CASSQRTGAVTYEQYF. CDR3 coding DNA: TGTGCCAGCAGCCAAAGGACAGGGGCTGTCACCTACGAGCAGTACTTC.

This clonotype turned up a few times. CDR3 DNA: TGTGCCAGCAGTTATACGGCAGGCAATAATTCACCCCTCCACTTT. Protein: CASSYTAGNNSPLHF. The chain carries TRBV6-6 and TRBJ1-6; no clear D. CDR1 and CDR2 from the germline V gene are MNHNY and SVGAGI (reference sequence). This CDR3 region has 15 residues. Trimming shortened V by 3 bases and J by 5 bases, and 11 bases separated the two germline ends.

The chain has TRBV5-1 and TRBJ2-1; 9 nucleotides agree with TRBD1. Germline CDR1 reads SGHRS; CDR2 reads YFSETQ. The CDR3 consists of 16 residues. The V and J ends lost 0 bases and 8 bases, in that order; junction bases with no gene match: 9. CDR3 in amino acids: CASSLDPTGGLDEQFF. In DNA form, the CDR3 reads TGCGCCAGCAGCTTGGACCCGACAGGGGGATTGGATGAGCAGTTCTTC.

This clonotype was observed a few times. The chain links TRBV20-1 to TRBJ2-7; possibly TRBD2 for D (5 bases). This CDR3 has 13 amino acids. Germline V gene sequence: CDR1 DFQATT, CDR2 SNEGSKA (reference sequence). The germline V and J ends were trimmed by 6 bases and 1 base, with 13 bases remaining between them. As DNA, the CDR3 is TGCAGTGCAACTAGTTCAGTGTCCTACGAGCAGTACTTC. Its protein product is CSATSSVSYEQYF.

This clonotype was found many times. This sequence joins TRBV5-1 and TRBJ1-4, with 7 bases lining up with TRBD1. V was pared by 3 bases and J by 11 bases, with 10 bases of the junction left unmatched. The CDR3 length is 14 residues. Germline V gene sequence: CDR1 SGHRS, CDR2 YFSETQ. In DNA, the CDR3 is TGCGCCAGCAGCTCCACCTCGCAGGGGGACAAACTGTTTTTT. Protein: CASSSTSQGDKLFF.

The rearrangement joins TRBV9 to TRBJ2-7, with 10 bases identical to TRBD1. CDR3 length equals 13 residues. Germline lookup yields CDR1 SGDLS and CDR2 YYNGEE. The trim removed 5 bases at V and 6 bases at J, leaving 5 bases unmatched. CDR3 residues: CASSSGTGVEQYF. The CDR3 DNA reads TGTGCCAGCAGTTCCGGGACAGGGGTCGAGCAGTACTTC.

This clonotype occurred many times. The genes are TRBV7-2 and TRBJ1-1; 7 bases map to TRBD1. The junction had 9 bases not matched to a gene; V was cut back by 7 bases and J by 4 bases. CDR1 is SGHTA and CDR2 is FQGNSA in the germline V gene. The CDR3 contains 14 residues. For the CDR3, the DNA is TGTGCCAGCAACTACAGGGGCCTGGGCACTGAAGCTTTCTTT. This gives the protein CASNYRGLGTEAFF.

The chain is built from TRBV30 and TRBJ2-5, with D possibly TRBD2 on 6 matching bases. V was cut by 4 bases and J by 4 bases, with 13 bases left in between. From germline, CDR1 is GTSNPN and CDR2 SVGIG (reference sequence). This CDR3 has 13 residues. The CDR3: CAWNPGTSETQYF. The DNA of the CDR3 is TGTGCCTGGAACCCCGGGACTTCAGAGACCCAGTACTTC. The variable domain in full, with the rest retrieved from reference TRBV30 and TRBJ2-5, is SQTIHQWPATLVQPVGSPLSLECTVEGTSNPNLYWYRQAAGRGLQLLFYSVGIGQISSEVPQNLSASRPQDRQFILSSKKLLLSDSGFYLCAWNPGTSETQYFGPGTRLLVL.

This chain links TRBV28 with TRBJ1-1, with unresolved D. Germline V lookup: CDR1 MDHEN, CDR2 SYDVKM. This CDR3 region has 15 residues. Between the trimmed V and J ends, which lost 5 bases and 1 base, there was a span of 14 bases. The CDR3 protein is CASSPRMSGNTEAFF. The CDR3 DNA follows: TGTGCCAGCAGTCCTCGGATGTCGGGGAACACTGAAGCTTTCTTT.

This clonotype was counted between two and nine times. This rearrangement joins TRBV6-6 to TRBJ1-2; D is perhaps TRBD1 (5 bases). The CDR3 is 11 amino acids. CDR1 MNHNY and CDR2 SVGAGI come from the germline V gene (reference sequence). Trimming pared 11 bases from V and 8 bases from J, leaving 15 bases between. The CDR3 loop is CAGGAGRGYTF. CDR3 coding DNA: TGTGCCGGCGGGGCAGGACGGGGCTACACCTTC.

This clonotype was picked up many times. V is TRBV11-2 and J is TRBJ2-6, with D maybe TRBD1 (5 bases). V gave up 2 bases and J gave up 4 bases, with 9 bases separating them. The CDR3 spans 15 residues. Germline CDR1 and CDR2: SGHAT and FQNNGV. CDR3 bases: TGTGCCAGCAGCTTATCTGGGGCAGGGGCCAACGTCCTGACTTTC. Translating gives CASSLSGAGANVLTF.

This clonotype came up a few times. V and J are TRBV20-1 and TRBJ2-1; 7 nucleotides line up with TRBD2. J lost 10 bases, V lost 1 base, and 4 bases had no gene match. The germline V gene encodes CDR1 DFQATT and CDR2 SNEGSKA (reference sequence). The CDR3 is 12 amino acids. CDR3 DNA: TGCAGTGCTAGAGGGCCAGCGGGGGAGCAGTTCTTC. It specifies CSARGPAGEQFF.

This clonotype appeared a few times. The J gene is TRBJ1-1, the V gene TRBV6-5; D unclear. The CDR3 extends over 14 amino acids. Germline loops: CDR1 MNHEY, CDR2 SVGAGI. Trimming removed 0 bases at V and 6 bases at J, with 11 bases between. CDR3 coding DNA: TGTGCCAGCAGTTACTCGTTTGCAGCTTCTGAAGCTTTCTTT. Protein: CASSYSFAASEAFF.

This chain joins TRBV2 and TRBJ2-7; TRBD2 agrees at 8 bases. Looked up from germline, CDR1 is SNHLY and CDR2 is FYNNEI. The CDR3 is made up of 10 amino acids. The V segment lost 10 bases and the J segment 6 bases; nucleotides outside the gene matches: 2. The CDR3 region has the DNA TGTGCCATCGGGGGGGGCGAGCAGTACTTC. It translates to CAIGGGEQYF.

The chain has TRBV10-3 and TRBJ1-5; 7 bases line up with TRBD1. The CDR3 is 13 amino acids. From germline, CDR1 is ENHRY and CDR2 SYGVKD. V gave up 6 bases and J gave up 5 bases; unmatched junction bases: 4. Here the CDR3 DNA reads TGTGCCATCAGCGATCAGGGGGATCAGCCCCAGCATTTT. It translates to CAISDQGDQPQHF.

This clonotype was counted between two and nine times. The J gene is TRBJ2-7, the V gene TRBV5-8; the D gene is possibly TRBD1 (6 bases). Between the trimmed V and J ends, which lost 4 bases and 3 bases, there was a span of 17 bases. Germline lookup yields CDR1 SGHTS and CDR2 YDEGEE. The CDR3 length is 15 residues. The CDR3 here is CASSLGAGTSYEQYF. Here the CDR3 DNA reads TGTGCCAGCAGCCTGGGGGCCGGGACAAGCTACGAGCAGTACTTC.

The table lists this clonotype with a few counts. V gene TRBV2 combines with J gene TRBJ2-1, with D perhaps assigned TRBD1 or TRBD2 (6 bases each). Trimming pared 7 bases from V and 12 bases from J, leaving 10 bases between. The CDR3 has 10 residues. Looked up from germline, CDR1 is SNHLY and CDR2 is FYNNEI. The CDR3 region is CASTGALQFF. In DNA, the CDR3 is TGTGCCAGCACGGGGGCCCTGCAGTTCTTC.

This clonotype showed up just a few times. The chain uses TRBV7-2 and TRBJ2-1; unclear D gene. V was shortened by 5 bases and J by 10 bases, with 15 bases between the two germline ends. The CDR3 runs to 13 residues. Germline lookup yields CDR1 SGHTA and CDR2 FQGNSA. CDR3: CASSLSTVFEQFF. In DNA form, the CDR3 reads TGTGCCAGCAGCCTTTCAACGGTTTTCGAGCAGTTCTTC.

V and J are TRBV5-1 and TRBJ2-1, with TRBD1 identical over 8 bases. This CDR3 has 15 amino acids. From germline, CDR1 is SGHRS and CDR2 YFSETQ. Unmatched junction bases numbered 10, after V lost 5 bases and J lost 6 bases. CDR3 nucleotides: TGCGCCAGCAGATATACCGGGACAGGCGCCAATGAGCAGTTCTTC. As protein: CASRYTGTGANEQFF.

The chain carries TRBV20-1 and TRBJ1-1, with unresolved D. Trimming removed 6 bases at V and 0 bases at J, with 11 bases between. This CDR3 is built from 13 residues. The germline V gene has CDR1 DFQATT and CDR2 SNEGSKA (reference sequence). The CDR3 here is CSAYGRVNTEAFF. The CDR3 region has the DNA TGCAGTGCATATGGGCGGGTGAACACTGAAGCTTTCTTT.

This clonotype was recorded a few times. CDR3 sequence: CASSQDGGYPSKGYTF. The CDR3 DNA is TGCGCCAGCAGCCAAGATGGGGGGTATCCCTCAAAGGGCTACACCTTC. The gene calls are TRBV4-3 and TRBJ1-2; the D gene is possibly TRBD1 (5 bases). The CDR3 extends over 16 amino acids. The germline V gene encodes CDR1 LGHNA and CDR2 YSLEER. V gave up 0 bases and J gave up 8 bases, with 19 bases separating them.

The V gene is TRBV4-1, the J gene TRBJ2-7; possible D gene TRBD2, 6 bases. This CDR3 region has 14 residues. Trimming removed 4 bases at V and 2 bases at J, with 12 bases between. The germline V gene encodes CDR1 MGHRA and CDR2 YSYEKL. CDR3 residues: CASSRGTVAYEQYF. CDR3 DNA sequence: TGCGCCAGCAGCCGCGGGACGGTCGCCTACGAGCAGTACTTC.

This clonotype was seen more than once but under ten times. The V call is TRBV7-9, the J call TRBJ2-1; D perhaps matches TRBD1 (6 bases). V lost 5 bases and J lost 4, with 15 bases in between. Germline values: CDR1 SEHNR, CDR2 FQNEAQ (reference sequence). The CDR3 is 15 residues long. The CDR3 coding sequence is TGTGCCAGCAGCAAGACGGTTACAGGGTACAATGAGCAGTTCTTC. This codes for CASSKTVTGYNEQFF.